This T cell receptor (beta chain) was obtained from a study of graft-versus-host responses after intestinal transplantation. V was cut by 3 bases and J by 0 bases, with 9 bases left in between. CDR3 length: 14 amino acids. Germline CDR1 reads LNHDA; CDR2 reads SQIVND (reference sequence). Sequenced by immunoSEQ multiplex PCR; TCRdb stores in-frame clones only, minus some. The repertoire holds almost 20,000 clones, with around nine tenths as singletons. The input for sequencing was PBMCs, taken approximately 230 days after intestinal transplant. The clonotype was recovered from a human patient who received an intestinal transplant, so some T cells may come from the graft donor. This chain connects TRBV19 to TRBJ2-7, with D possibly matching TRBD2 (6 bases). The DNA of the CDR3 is TGTGCCAGTAGTATGGGACTGAACTCCTACGAGCAGTACTTC. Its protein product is CASSMGLNSYEQYF.